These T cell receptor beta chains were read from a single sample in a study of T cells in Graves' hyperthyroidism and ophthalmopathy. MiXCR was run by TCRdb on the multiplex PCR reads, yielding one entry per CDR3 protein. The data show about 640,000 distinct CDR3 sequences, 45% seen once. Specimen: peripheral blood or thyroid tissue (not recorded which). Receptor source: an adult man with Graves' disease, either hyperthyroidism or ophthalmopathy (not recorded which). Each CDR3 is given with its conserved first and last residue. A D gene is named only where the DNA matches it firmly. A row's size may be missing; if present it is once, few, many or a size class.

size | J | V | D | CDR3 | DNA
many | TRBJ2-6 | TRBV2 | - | CASTKTGLRGANVLTF | TGTGCCAGCACCAAGACGGGGTTGCGAGGGGCCAACGTCCTGACTTTC
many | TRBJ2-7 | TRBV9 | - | CASSVSPQDYEQYF | TGTGCCAGCAGCGTGTCACCACAGGACTACGAGCAGTACTTC
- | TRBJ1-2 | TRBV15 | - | CATTTYGARGYTF | TGTGCCACCACCACCTATGGGGCGCGCGGCTACACCTTC
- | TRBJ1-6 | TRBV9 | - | CASSGGQRSSYNSPLHF | TGTGCCAGCAGCGGAGGACAGAGGAGCTCCTATAATTCACCCCTCCACTTT
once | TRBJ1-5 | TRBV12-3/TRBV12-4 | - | CASSYTSGYSNQPQHF | TGTGCCAGCAGTTATACTTCAGGGTATAGCAATCAGCCCCAGCATTTT
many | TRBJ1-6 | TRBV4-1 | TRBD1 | CASSQRRGTGNSPLHF | TGCGCCAGCAGCCAACGGAGGGGGACAGGGAATTCACCCCTCCACTTT
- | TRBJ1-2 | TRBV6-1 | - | CASSPGGGSGGYTF | TGTGCCAGCAGCCCAGGCGGGGGATCCGGTGGCTACACCTTC
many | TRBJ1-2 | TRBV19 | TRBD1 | CASTSYRGNYGYTF | TGTGCCAGTACGTCGTACAGGGGTAACTATGGCTACACCTTC
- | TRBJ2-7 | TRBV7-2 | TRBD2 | CASSLAGTSGSGVSREQYF | TGTGCCAGCAGCCTCGCCGGGACTAGCGGGAGTGGTGTATCGCGAGAGCAGTACTTC
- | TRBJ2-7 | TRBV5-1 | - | CAHLGYEQYF | TGCGCCCACTTGGGCTACGAGCAGTACTTC
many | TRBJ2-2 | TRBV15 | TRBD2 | CATSRASGVRGNTGELFF | TGTGCCACCAGCAGAGCCAGCGGGGTGCGAGGGAACACCGGGGAGCTGTTTTTT
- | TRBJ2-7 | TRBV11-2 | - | CASSFDASHEQYF | TGTGCCAGCAGCTTTGATGCGTCCCACGAGCAGTACTTC
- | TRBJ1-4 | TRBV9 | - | CASSVGITATNEKLFF | TGTGCCAGCAGCGTAGGGATAACAGCAACTAATGAAAAACTGTTTTTT
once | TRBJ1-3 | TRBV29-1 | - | CSVFDKSSGNTIYF | TGCAGCGTTTTTGACAAGAGCTCTGGAAACACCATATATTTT
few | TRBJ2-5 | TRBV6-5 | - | CASRLQGWETQYF | TGTGCCAGCAGACTACAGGGATGGGAGACCCAGTACTTC
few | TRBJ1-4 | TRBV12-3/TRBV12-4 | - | CASSFGGYEKLFF | TGTGCCAGCAGTTTTGGGGGCTATGAAAAACTGTTTTTT
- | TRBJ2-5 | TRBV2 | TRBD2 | CASSGGRGGNQPQYF | TGTGCCAGCAGTGGGGGGAGGGGTGGCAATCAGCCCCAGTACTTC
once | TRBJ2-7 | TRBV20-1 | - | CSASPLGDLLHSYEQYF | TGCAGTGCTAGTCCGTTAGGGGACCTGCTACACTCCTACGAGCAGTACTTC
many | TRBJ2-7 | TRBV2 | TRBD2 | CASKLAGDYEQYF | TGTGCCAGCAAGCTAGCGGGAGACTACGAGCAGTACTTC
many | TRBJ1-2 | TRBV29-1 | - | CSVEGGGYTF | TGCAGCGTTGAAGGCGGTGGCTACACCTTC
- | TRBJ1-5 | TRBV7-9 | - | CASSLDPRYSNQPQHF | TGTGCCAGCAGCTTGGACCCCAGGTATAGCAATCAGCCCCAGCATTTT
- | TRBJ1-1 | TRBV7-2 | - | CASSQPGQSTEAFF | TGTGCCAGCAGCCAACCGGGACAATCCACTGAAGCTTTCTTT
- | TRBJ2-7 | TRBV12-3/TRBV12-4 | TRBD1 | CASSRGQGAHEQYF | TGTGCCAGCAGCCGGGGGCAGGGGGCCCACGAGCAGTACTTC
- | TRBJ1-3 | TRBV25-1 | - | CASRSGTFGNTIYF | TGTGCCAGCAGAAGCGGGACATTTGGAAACACCATATATTTT
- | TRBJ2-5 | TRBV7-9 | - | CASSLERGVWTQYF | TGTGCCAGCAGCTTAGAGAGAGGGGTATGGACCCAGTACTTC
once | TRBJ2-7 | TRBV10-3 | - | CAISGMNSLGEQYF | TGTGCCATCAGTGGGATGAATAGCCTGGGCGAGCAGTACTTC
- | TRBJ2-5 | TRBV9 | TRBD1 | CASSDSGGPTLETQYF | TGTGCCAGCAGCGATTCAGGGGGCCCTACCTTAGAGACCCAGTACTTC
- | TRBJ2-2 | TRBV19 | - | CASSIGRGANTGELFF | TGTGCCAGTAGTATAGGTAGAGGGGCTAACACCGGGGAGCTGTTTTTT
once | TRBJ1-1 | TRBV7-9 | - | CASSLQGRGNTEAFF | TGTGCCAGCAGCCTACAGGGCCGGGGTAACACTGAAGCTTTCTTT
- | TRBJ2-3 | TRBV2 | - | CATSDPGLIQDTQYF | TGTGCCACCAGTGATCCGGGACTCATCCAAGATACGCAGTATTTT
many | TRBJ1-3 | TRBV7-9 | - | CASQSFSGNTIYF | TGTGCCAGCCAGTCATTCTCTGGAAACACCATATATTTT
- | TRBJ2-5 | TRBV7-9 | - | CASSLGSMLQETQYF | TGTGCCAGCAGCTTAGGTTCGATGCTGCAAGAGACCCAGTACTTC
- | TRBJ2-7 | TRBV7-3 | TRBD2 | CASSKTSGRINEQYF | TGTGCCAGCAGCAAGACTAGCGGGAGAATCAACGAGCAGTACTTC
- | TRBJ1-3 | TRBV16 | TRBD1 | CASSPPRDRAAGNTIYF | TGTGCCAGCAGTCCCCCCCGGGACAGGGCAGCTGGAAACACCATATATTTT
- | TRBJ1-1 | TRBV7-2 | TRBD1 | CASSGPRGQLVFPEAFF | TGTGCCAGCAGCGGCCCCAGGGGGCAGTTAGTTTTCCCTGAAGCTTTCTTT
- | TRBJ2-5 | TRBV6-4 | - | CASSALGGNQPQYF | TGTGCCAGCAGTGCTCTGGGAGGCAATCAGCCCCAGTACTTC
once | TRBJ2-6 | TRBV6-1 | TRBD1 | CASSLIQGAGANVLTF | TGTGCCAGCAGTCTTATTCAGGGGGCCGGGGCCAACGTCCTGACTTTC
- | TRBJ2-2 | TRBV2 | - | CASSYEGVDGELFF | TGTGCCAGCAGTTACGAGGGGGTCGACGGGGAGCTGTTTTTT
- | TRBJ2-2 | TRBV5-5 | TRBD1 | CASSLVAGGNTGELFF | TGTGCCAGCAGCTTGGTTGCAGGGGGGAACACCGGGGAGCTGTTTTTT
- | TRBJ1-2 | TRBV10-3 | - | CAISKETGASLGGYTF | TGTGCCATCAGTAAAGAGACAGGAGCAAGCTTGGGGGGCTACACCTTC
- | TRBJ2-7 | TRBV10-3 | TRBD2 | CAISESGTSGEFYEQYF | TGTGCCATCAGTGAGTCCGGGACTAGCGGGGAGTTCTACGAGCAGTACTTC
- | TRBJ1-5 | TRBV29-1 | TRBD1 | CSQGTVGQPQHF | TGCAGCCAAGGGACAGTGGGGCAGCCCCAGCATTTT
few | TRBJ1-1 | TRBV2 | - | CASSGFKGDTEAFF | TGTGCCAGCAGTGGGTTCAAGGGGGACACTGAAGCTTTCTTT
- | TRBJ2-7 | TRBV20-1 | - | CSARDRAGRSYEQYF | TGCAGTGCTAGAGACAGGGCGGGAAGGTCCTACGAGCAGTACTTC
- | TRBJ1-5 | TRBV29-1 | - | CSVDPTGDGGNQPQHF | TGCAGCGTTGACCCCACAGGAGACGGAGGCAATCAGCCCCAGCATTTT
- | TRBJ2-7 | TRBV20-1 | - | CSVHVGNYEQYF | TGCAGTGTTCATGTGGGTAACTACGAGCAGTACTTC
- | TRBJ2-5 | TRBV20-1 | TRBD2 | CSAPGLAGQETQYF | TGCAGTGCACCGGGACTAGCGGGACAAGAGACCCAGTACTTC
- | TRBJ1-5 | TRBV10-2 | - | CASLRQGGGNQPQHF | TGCGCCAGCCTCAGGCAGGGAGGAGGCAATCAGCCCCAGCATTTT
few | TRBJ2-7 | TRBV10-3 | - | CASRRGDRNYEQYF | TGTGCCAGCAGACGCGGGGACAGAAACTACGAGCAGTACTTC
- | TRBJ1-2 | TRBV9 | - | CASSPGTFGYTF | TGTGCCAGCAGCCCTGGGACTTTTGGCTACACCTTC
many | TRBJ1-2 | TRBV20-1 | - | CSADYGYTF | TGCAGTGCCGACTATGGCTACACCTTC
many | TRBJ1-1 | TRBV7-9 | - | CASSFDRSNTEAFF | TGTGCCAGCAGCTTCGACAGGTCGAACACTGAAGCTTTCTTT
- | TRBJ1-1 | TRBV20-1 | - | CSASRGQMNTEAFF | TGCAGTGCTAGCAGAGGACAGATGAACACTGAAGCTTTCTTT
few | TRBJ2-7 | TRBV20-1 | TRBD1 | CSARETGTGTYEQYF | TGCAGTGCTAGAGAAACCGGGACAGGAACCTACGAGCAGTACTTC
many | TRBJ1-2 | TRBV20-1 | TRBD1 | CSASDRADYGYTF | TGCAGTGCCAGCGACAGGGCCGACTATGGCTACACCTTC
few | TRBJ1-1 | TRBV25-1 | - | CASSYGPGDTEAFF | TGTGCCAGCAGCTATGGACCGGGAGACACTGAAGCTTTCTTT